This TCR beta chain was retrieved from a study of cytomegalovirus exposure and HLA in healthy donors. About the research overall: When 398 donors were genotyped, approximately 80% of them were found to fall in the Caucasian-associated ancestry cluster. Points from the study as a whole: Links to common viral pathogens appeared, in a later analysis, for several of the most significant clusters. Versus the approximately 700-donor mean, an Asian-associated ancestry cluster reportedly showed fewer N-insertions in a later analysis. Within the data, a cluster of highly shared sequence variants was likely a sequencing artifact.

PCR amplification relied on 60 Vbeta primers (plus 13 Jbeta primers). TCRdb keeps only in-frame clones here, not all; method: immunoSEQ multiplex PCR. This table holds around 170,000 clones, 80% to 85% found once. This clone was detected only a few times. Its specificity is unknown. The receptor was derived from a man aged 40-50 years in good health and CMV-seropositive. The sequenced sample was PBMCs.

The DNA for the CDR3 is TGTGCCAGCAGCCAGATACAGGGAGTGAGCCAGCCCCAGCATTTT. It translates to CASSQIQGVSQPQHF. The V gene is TRBV6-6, the J gene TRBJ1-5; maybe TRBD1 (6 bases). This CDR3 is 15 amino acids long. V lost 6 bases to trimming and J lost 7 bases, with 19 bases between them. CDR1 is MNHNY, CDR2 SVGAGI, per germline (reference sequence).